Here is one T cell receptor beta chain with its context. The target of this receptor is not known. No clone much larger than this one lies a single base away; base qualities are absent. There are 17 amino acids in the CDR3, from cysteine to phenylalanine inclusive. The CDR3 DNA has 51 bases and is translated from base 1. CDR1 SNHLY and CDR2 FYNNEI were looked up in the germline V gene. For this chain, trimming is 8 bases at the V end and 2 bases at the J end, and the number of junction bases without a gene match is 15. CD8 naive samples consisted of CD45RO-negative cells that were positively selected for CCR7, yielding a CD45RA+CCR7+ population without TemRA cells. Healthy HIV-negative adults with no recently reported acute infections or vaccinations were included as donors. Every donor was a Caucasian adult living in Nashville, Tennessee, USA. After blood collection by leukapheresis, PBMCs were isolated using Ficoll-Histopaque density gradient centrifugation and then cryopreserved in the vapor phase of liquid nitrogen. Purity and quantity of every magnetically sorted T cell population were checked by analytical flow cytometry. Genomic DNA was isolated from each sorted fraction and quantified by UV absorbance on a Nanodrop 2000c.

This record belongs to a study of shared clonotypes between healthy human individuals (TCRdb year 2020). The study in broad terms: The cohort comprised two women and a few men aged 18 to 49 years. To increase sequencing depth and limit assay-specific biases, TCR repertoire library preparation and sequencing were carried out by different laboratories using diverse techniques. The study deeply sequenced blood TCR repertoires of about five healthy adults to estimate repertoire size and the extent of clonotype sharing between individuals. For each donor, CD4 naive and CD4 memory were each run on three plates, CD8 naive on two plates, and CD8 memory on one plate. Leukapheresis yielded between about 0.85 and 10 billion PBMCs per donor.

TCR CDR3 regions were amplified from genomic DNA by multiplex PCR using the deep immunoSEQ assay. Extracted genomic DNA from each cell subset was spread evenly across all wells of several immunoSEQ 96-well plates, with each plate serving as a replicate. For sorted subsets, each replicate PCR was loaded with around 200 ng genomic DNA, equivalent to 30,000 or so T cell genomes. The purified libraries were quantified using a Qubit 3.0 fluorometer, sized with a Bioanalyzer 2100, and then quantified again using the KAPA Library Quantification kit. Each immunoSEQ 96-well plate was sequenced on its own single-read 150-cycle Illumina NextSeq 550 flow cell. Processing in the source paper ran as follows. Because the immunoSEQ output included only junctional sequences and no quality scores, the filtering could not be the same as the filtering used for full-length reads. Sequences were annotated with PyIR, a Python wrapper for IgBLAST v1.9, and V/J genes and CDR3 were assigned using IMGT germline references. Reads were removed for weak V/J assignments (E-value above 1e-6), missing CDR3, stop codons, out-of-frame junctions, or ambiguous translated residues. V3J clonotypes were defined by identical inferred V gene, J gene, and CDR3 amino acid sequence. Percentage overlap between repertoires was calculated by dividing the number of shared unique clonotypes by the size of the smaller repertoire. Richness of each repertoire was evaluated using RTK rarefaction, the Chao1 estimator, and Recon v2.1 estimates of unobserved clonotypes. OLGA was used to compute generation probabilities for all TCRbeta clonotypes that the gDNA method yielded from a handful of donors. TCRdb limited this immuneACCESS table to in-frame rearrangements with V and J called. A share of clones is missing; checked studies link under half to unresolved V genes, and the rest is unexplained. That table furnishes V, J and clone size, whereas the DNA furnished D and trimming. The sample table holds about 800,000 clones, of which 90% to 98% were seen once. The ten largest account for about 0.21% of the sample.

The investigation overall reported the following: Approximately 5% of naive CD4, 3.5% of naive CD8, approximately 2% of memory CD4, and 0.35% to 0.5% of memory CD8 clonotypes were shared across a few donors. Clonotypes shared by all four sorted-subset donors showed higher generation probabilities than non-shared clonotypes. Only blood was sampled, and tissue TCR repertoires likely differ from those in blood. Naive subsets generally had larger estimated clonotype richness than memory subsets. Pairwise subsampling indicated that sequencing depth was expected to affect the degree of clonotype sharing among donors. Even with the large sequencing depth, rarefaction of the sorted-subset datasets indicated that sequencing was incomplete. The small number of donors limited the genetic and exposure-history diversity represented.

The rearranged chain carries TRBV2 and TRBJ1-5, with 7 central nucleotides matching TRBD1. The origin of this receptor is a young man in good health. The sample taken for sequencing was naive CD8+ T cells sorted from blood. The sample's cell subset or site, from its label and the paper: CD45RA+CCR7+. This receptor has the CDR3 CASGYDREAGGNQPQHF. The sequence in DNA is TGTGCCAGCGGGTACGACAGGGAAGCGGGGGGCAATCAGCCCCAGCATTTT.